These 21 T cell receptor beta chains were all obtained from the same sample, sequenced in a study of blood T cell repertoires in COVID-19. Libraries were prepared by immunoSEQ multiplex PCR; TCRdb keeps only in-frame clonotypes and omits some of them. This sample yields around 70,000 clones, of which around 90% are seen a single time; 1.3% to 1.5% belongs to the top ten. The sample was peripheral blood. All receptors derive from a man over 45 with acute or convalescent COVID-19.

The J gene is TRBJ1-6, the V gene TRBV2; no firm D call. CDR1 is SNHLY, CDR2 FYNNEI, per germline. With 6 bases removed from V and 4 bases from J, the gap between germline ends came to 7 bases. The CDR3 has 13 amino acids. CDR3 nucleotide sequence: TGTGCCAGCAGCCGGGATTATAATTCACCCCTCCACTTT. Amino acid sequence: CASSRDYNSPLHF.

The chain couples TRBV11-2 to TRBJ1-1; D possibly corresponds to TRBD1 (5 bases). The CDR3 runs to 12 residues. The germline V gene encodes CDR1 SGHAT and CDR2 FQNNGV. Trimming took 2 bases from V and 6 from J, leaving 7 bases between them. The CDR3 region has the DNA TGTGCCAGCAGCTTACAGGGTTCTGAAGCTTTCTTT. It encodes CASSLQGSEAFF. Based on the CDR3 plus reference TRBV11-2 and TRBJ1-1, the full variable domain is EAGVAQSPRYKIIEKRQSVAFWCNPISGHATLYWYQQILGQGPKLLIQFQNNGVVDDSQLPKDRFSAERLKGVDSTLKIQPAKLEDSAVYLCASSLQGSEAFFGQGTRLTVV.

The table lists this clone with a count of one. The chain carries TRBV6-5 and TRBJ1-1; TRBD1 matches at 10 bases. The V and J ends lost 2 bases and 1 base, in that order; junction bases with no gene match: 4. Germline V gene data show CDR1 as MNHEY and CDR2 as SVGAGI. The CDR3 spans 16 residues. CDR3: CASSYHRDRGNTEAFF. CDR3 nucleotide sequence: TGTGCCAGCAGTTACCACCGGGACAGGGGGAACACTGAAGCTTTCTTT.

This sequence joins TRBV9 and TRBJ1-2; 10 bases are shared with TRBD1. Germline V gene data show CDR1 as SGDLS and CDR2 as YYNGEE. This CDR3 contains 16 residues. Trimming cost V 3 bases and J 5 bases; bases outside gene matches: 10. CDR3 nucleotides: TGTGCCAGCAGCGGAATGGAGGGGGACAGGGGATATGGCTACACCTTC. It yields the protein CASSGMEGDRGYGYTF.

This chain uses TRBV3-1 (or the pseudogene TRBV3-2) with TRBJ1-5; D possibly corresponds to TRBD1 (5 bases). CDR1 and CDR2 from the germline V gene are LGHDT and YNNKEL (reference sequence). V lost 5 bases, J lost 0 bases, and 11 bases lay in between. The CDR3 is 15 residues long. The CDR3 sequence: CASSKGAGSNQPQHF. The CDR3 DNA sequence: TGTGCCAGCAGCAAAGGGGCTGGTAGCAATCAGCCCCAGCATTTT.

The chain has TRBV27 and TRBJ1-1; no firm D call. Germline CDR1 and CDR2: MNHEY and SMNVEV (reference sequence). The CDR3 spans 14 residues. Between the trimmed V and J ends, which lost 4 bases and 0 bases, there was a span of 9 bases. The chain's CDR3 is CASSSTTMNTEAFF. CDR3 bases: TGTGCCAGCAGTTCAACAACCATGAACACTGAAGCTTTCTTT.

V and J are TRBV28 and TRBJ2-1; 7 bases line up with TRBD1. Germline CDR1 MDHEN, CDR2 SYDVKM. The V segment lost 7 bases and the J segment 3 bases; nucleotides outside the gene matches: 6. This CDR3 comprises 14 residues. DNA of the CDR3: TGTGCCAGCACCTCCGGACAGGACTACAATGAGCAGTTCTTC. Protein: CASTSGQDYNEQFF.

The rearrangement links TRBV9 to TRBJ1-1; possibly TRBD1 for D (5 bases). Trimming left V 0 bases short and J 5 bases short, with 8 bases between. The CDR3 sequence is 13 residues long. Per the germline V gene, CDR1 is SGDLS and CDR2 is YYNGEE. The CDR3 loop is CASSVEGRTEAFF. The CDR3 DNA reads TGTGCCAGCAGCGTAGAGGGGAGGACTGAAGCTTTCTTT. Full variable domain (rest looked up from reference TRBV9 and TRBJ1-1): DSGVTQTPKHLITATGQRVTLRCSPRSGDLSVYWYQQSLDQGLQFLIQYYNGEERAKGNILERFSAQQFPDLHSELNLSSLELGDSALYFCASSVEGRTEAFFGQGTRLTVV.

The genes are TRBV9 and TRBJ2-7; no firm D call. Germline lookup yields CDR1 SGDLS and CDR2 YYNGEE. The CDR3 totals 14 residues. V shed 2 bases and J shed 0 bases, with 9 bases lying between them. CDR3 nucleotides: TGTGCCAGCAGCGTCGGTAGGAGCTCCTACGAGCAGTACTTC. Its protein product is CASSVGRSSYEQYF. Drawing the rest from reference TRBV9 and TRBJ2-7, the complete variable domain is DSGVTQTPKHLITATGQRVTLRCSPRSGDLSVYWYQQSLDQGLQFLIQYYNGEERAKGNILERFSAQQFPDLHSELNLSSLELGDSALYFCASSVGRSSYEQYFGPGTRLTVT.

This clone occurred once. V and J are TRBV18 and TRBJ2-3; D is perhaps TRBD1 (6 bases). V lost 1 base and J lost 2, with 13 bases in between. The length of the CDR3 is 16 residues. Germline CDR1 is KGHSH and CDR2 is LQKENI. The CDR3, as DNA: TGTGCCAGCTCACCACTCCAGGGGCGAACCACAGATACGCAGTATTTT. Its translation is CASSPLQGRTTDTQYF.

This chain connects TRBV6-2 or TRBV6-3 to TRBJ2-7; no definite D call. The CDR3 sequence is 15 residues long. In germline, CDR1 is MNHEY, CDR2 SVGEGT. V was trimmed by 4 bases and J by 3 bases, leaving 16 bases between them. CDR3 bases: TGTGCCAGCAGTTCGCGGCAGAGTTTTGGCTACGAGCAGTACGTC. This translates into CASSSRQSFGYEQYV.

The CDR3 region has the DNA TGTGCCAGTAGTATGAGCGGGAGTTCCTACAATGAGCAGTTCTTC. This codes for CASSMSGSSYNEQFF. This chain joins TRBV19 and TRBJ2-1, with 8 bases fitting TRBD2. The J segment lost 1 base and the V segment lost 3 bases, leaving 2 bases of the junction unmatched. Germline CDR1 LNHDA, CDR2 SQIVND (reference sequence). The CDR3 loop spans 15 amino acids.

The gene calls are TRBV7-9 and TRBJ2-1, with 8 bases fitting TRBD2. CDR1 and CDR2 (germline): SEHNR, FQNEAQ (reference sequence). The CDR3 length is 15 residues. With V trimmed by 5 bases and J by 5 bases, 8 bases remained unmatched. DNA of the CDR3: TGTGCCAGCAGCCTAAAGGGACTAGGCAACAATGAGCAGTTCTTC. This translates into CASSLKGLGNNEQFF.

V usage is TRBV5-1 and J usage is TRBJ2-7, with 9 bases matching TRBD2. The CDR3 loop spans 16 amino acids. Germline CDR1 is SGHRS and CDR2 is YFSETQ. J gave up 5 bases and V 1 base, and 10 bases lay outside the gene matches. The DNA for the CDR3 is TGCGCCAGCAGCTTGCAAGTTGCGGGGGGGGCCCACGAGCAGTACTTC. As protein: CASSLQVAGGAHEQYF.

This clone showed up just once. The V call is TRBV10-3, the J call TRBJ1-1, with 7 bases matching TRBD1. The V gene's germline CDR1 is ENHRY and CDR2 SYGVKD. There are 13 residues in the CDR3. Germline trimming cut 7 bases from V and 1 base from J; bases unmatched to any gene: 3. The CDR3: CAINRGPNTEAFF. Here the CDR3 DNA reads TGTGCCATCAACAGGGGCCCGAACACTGAAGCTTTCTTT.

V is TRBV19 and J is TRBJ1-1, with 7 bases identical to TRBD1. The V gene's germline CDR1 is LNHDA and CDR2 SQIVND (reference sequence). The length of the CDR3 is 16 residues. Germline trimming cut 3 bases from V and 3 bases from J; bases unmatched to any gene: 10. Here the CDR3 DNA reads TGTGCCAGTAGTATGCTCCCGGGACAGTCGGACACTGAAGCTTTCTTT. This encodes CASSMLPGQSDTEAFF.

DNA for the CDR3: TGCGCCAGCAGTGACGGGGGTTATGGCTACACCTTC. It specifies CASSDGGYGYTF. The chain has TRBV10-2 and TRBJ1-2, with D maybe TRBD1 (5 bases). V was cut by 3 bases and J by 5 bases, with 7 bases left in between. The germline V gene has CDR1 WSHSY and CDR2 SAAADI. This CDR3 is built from 12 residues.

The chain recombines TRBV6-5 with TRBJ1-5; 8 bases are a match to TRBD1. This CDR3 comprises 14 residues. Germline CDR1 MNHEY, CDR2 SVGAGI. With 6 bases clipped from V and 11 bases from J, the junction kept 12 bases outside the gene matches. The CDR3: CASSEGQDPWAQHF. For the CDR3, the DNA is TGTGCCAGCAGCGAGGGACAGGACCCATGGGCCCAGCATTTT.

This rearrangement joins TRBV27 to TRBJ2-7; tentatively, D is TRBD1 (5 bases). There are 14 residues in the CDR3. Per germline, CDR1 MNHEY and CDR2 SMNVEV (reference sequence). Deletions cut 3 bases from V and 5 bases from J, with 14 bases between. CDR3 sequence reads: CASSFNQGGNEQYF. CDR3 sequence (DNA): TGTGCCAGCAGTTTTAATCAGGGTGGAAACGAGCAGTACTTC.

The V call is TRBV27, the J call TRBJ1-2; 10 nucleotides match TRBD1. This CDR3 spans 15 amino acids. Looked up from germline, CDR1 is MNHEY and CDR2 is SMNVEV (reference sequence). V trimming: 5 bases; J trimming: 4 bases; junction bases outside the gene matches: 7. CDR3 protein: CASSPVTGGPYGYTF. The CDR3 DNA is TGTGCCAGCAGTCCGGTGACAGGGGGCCCCTATGGCTACACCTTC.

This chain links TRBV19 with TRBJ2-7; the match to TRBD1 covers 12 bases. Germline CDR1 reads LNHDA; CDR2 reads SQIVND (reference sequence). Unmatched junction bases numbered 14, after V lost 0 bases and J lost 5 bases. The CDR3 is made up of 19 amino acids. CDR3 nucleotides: TGTGCCAGTAGTATAGAGATTGGGGGACAGGGGGCTTTGGGGGACGAGCAGTACGTC. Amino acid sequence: CASSIEIGGQGALGDEQYV.